The clone carrying this T cell receptor beta chain was picked up a small number of times. What it binds is not known. Libraries for TCR beta were made by quantitative 5'-RACE with molecular barcodes. TCRdb re-derived calls from the 5' RACE reads in MiXCR, one entry per CDR3 protein. The sample lists about 700,000 distinct CDR3 sequences, under 20% occurring once. Trimming took 1 base from V and 6 from J, leaving 13 bases between them. The CDR3 extends over 14 amino acids. These data come from a study of CD8 T cells in ankylosing spondylitis. Overall study findings and caveats: Earlier reports found some motif variants in synovial fluid and blood in reactive arthritis. Blood from ankylosing spondylitis patients appeared to carry a characteristic roughly 8-variant TCR beta motif. Clones linked with disease were CD8+ and fairly uncommon in the peripheral blood. Disease-linked clones were reportedly significantly enriched in matched ankylosing spondylitis synovial fluid.

This sequence was found in a male donor with ankylosing spondylitis. The sample comprised blood, either unsorted or a sorted T cell fraction (not recorded which). The chain combines TRBV12-3 or TRBV12-4 with TRBJ2-7; possibly TRBD1 for D (5 bases). The DNA of the CDR3 is TGTGCCAGCAGTTTAGGGGGCACGGGCCCCGAGCAGTACTTC. This gives the protein CASSLGGTGPEQYF.